The clone carrying this TCR beta chain was recorded a few times. The antigen remains unidentified. This entry belongs to a study of shared clonotypes between healthy human individuals. Study observations and caveats: Only blood was sampled; tissue repertoires likely differ.

Here immunoSEQ multiplex PCR was the method, and the copy in TCRdb shows in-frame clones only, minus some. Here the sample spans about 500,000 clones, around 77% being singletons. With V trimmed by 8 bases and J by 4 bases, 7 bases remained unmatched. The CDR3 contains 14 residues. Looked up from germline, CDR1 is MNHNS and CDR2 is SASEGT. The sequence derives from a woman aged 40 to 50 in good health. Some clones in this sample may be carry-over from other donors' samples. Sequenced material: PBMCs. J is TRBJ2-7 and V is TRBV6-1; 11 bases are shared with TRBD2. Here the CDR3 DNA reads TGTGCCAGCCAATGGGCTAGCGGGAGGTACGAGCAGTACTTC. Translated, it gives CASQWASGRYEQYF.